This is a list of T cell receptor beta chains from one sample in a study of T cells after yellow fever vaccination. TCRdb passed the 5' RACE reads through MiXCR, listing each CDR3 protein once. Of 250,000 to 400,000 distinct CDR3 sequences in the sample, 4.1% were seen once. The sample in question was PBMCs, obtained 5 days after the yellow fever booster vaccination. These receptors were collected from a man aged 18 to 35 who received the YFV17D yellow fever vaccine. Each CDR3 is given with its conserved first and last residue.

v_call cdr3_aa
TRBV6-1 CASSDIATGYTF
TRBV21-1 CASSKARYTTGVFTEAFF
TRBV6-2/TRBV6-3 CASSVQGDGYEQYF
TRBV20-1 CSARPGTEETQYF
TRBV30 CAWSSTVGGYTF
TRBV7-6 CASSFVRGQGIQYF
TRBV5-1 CASSLLGRTYEQYF
TRBV20-1 CSARSDRADEKLFF
TRBV5-1 CASSPPQEEETQYF
TRBV29-1 CSGGRRNTEAFF
TRBV6-5 CASRPTGSAKNIQYF
TRBV6-1 CASSENWIAKNIQYF
TRBV6-5 CASSYVAVGPQHF
TRBV5-1 CASSWGRHSGANVLTF
TRBV24-1 CATSDRRGGTDTQYF
TRBV7-2 CASFFSGANVLTF
TRBV27 CASSWRGKYNEQFF
TRBV10-3 CAISGDPGQPQHF
TRBV6-6 CASSSRGGAARGSNQPQHF
TRBV5-1 CASSLARTSGGYQETQYF
TRBV14 CASSFEADTQYF
TRBV20-1 CSATPRKDTQYF
TRBV5-1 CASRERPSTDTQYF
TRBV4-2 CASSQETRQGRYGYTF
TRBV6-2/TRBV6-3 CASSPRHGTQYF
TRBV4-3 CASSQEGQGKDTQYF
TRBV5-1 CASSTISGTGVSDTQYF
TRBV14 CASSQWGNSYEQYF
TRBV9 CASSVSLVDTEAFF
TRBV27 CASSPMGSAQPQHF
TRBV6-5 CASSNPPDSQAFF
TRBV3-2 CASSQGTFGGYTF
TRBV9 CASSAGTPSTDTQYF
TRBV6-5 CASREGLAYNEQFF
TRBV4-1 CASSQESRDDTLHF
TRBV20-1 CSARALTSGDSGELFF
TRBV21-1 CASSPPYREYEKLFF
TRBV7-7 CASSLKTGVTGELFF
TRBV6-5 CASSPLSGPQNTEAFF
TRBV12-3/TRBV12-4 CASSPVRKTDTQYF
TRBV12-3/TRBV12-4 CASSLNIQGYTF
TRBV7-2 CASSLLSPYNEQFF
TRBV3-1 CASSHFGNTIYF
TRBV5-1 CASTSLVGNEQFF
TRBV29-1 CSASEYSGNTIYF
TRBV5-1 CASSPAGGRLGNEQFF
TRBV5-1 CASSFEERGRPKNIQYF
TRBV27 CASSLGRAAYEQYF
TRBV7-2 CASSLAVVGNSPLHF
TRBV7-2 CASSPPPGGTWNTQYF
TRBV7-9 CASSFVSLAKNIQYF
TRBV4-3 CASSQVPRGGGVSYEQYF
TRBV7-2 CASSSMTGATHGGYTF
TRBV7-2 CASSFSGYTGELFF
TRBV27 CASSLWLGQETQYF
TRBV6-6 CASMGLLGWVTEAFF
TRBV10-3 CAIRARTEAADTGELFF
TRBV2 CASSPWGGTYEQYF
TRBV20-1 CSASALTDTQYF
TRBV5-1 CASSPLTSGASYEQYF